These 3 T cell receptor beta chains share one sample of origin, sequenced in a study of cytomegalovirus exposure and HLA in healthy donors. The PCR had 60 Vbeta and 13 Jbeta primers. The protocol was immunoSEQ multiplex PCR, while the TCRdb copy is restricted to in-frame clones and leaves out a portion. The sample shows approximately 100,000 clones, just under 75% of them seen only once. Sequencing was done on a sample of PBMCs. These receptors were obtained from a human donor in good health.

This clone showed up just a few times. This sequence joins TRBV9 and TRBJ1-2; D is possibly TRBD1 (5 bases). The CDR3 consists of 15 residues. V gave up 0 bases and J gave up 2 bases, with 11 bases separating them. The germline gives CDR1 SGDLS, CDR2 YYNGEE. The CDR3 protein is CASSVGGAGNYGYTF. The CDR3 bases are TGTGCCAGCAGCGTAGGGGGCGCAGGGAACTATGGCTACACCTTC.

The CDR3 DNA follows: TGTGCCAGCCAAAGACAGGGGATGAACACTGAAGCTTTCTTT. It translates to CASQRQGMNTEAFF. The chain has TRBV27 and TRBJ1-1; 8 nucleotides line up with TRBD1. V dropped 8 bases and J dropped 0; count of bases not matched to a gene: 5. The CDR3 spans 14 residues. Germline CDR1 reads MNHEY; CDR2 reads SMNVEV (reference sequence).

The V call is TRBV29-1, the J call TRBJ1-1; 10 nucleotides match TRBD1. Germline CDR1 reads SQVTM; CDR2 reads ANQGSEA. Trimming cost V 8 bases and J 7 bases; bases outside gene matches: 10. This CDR3 contains 13 residues. The CDR3 coding sequence is TGCAGCTTCCGACAGGGGGCGAAAGGTGAAGCTTTCTTT. Its protein product is CSFRQGAKGEAFF.